This T cell receptor (beta chain) emerged from a study of blood T cell repertoires in COVID-19. Study context: From the United States, Italy and Spain came samples of acute and convalescent COVID-19. PBMCs, B-cell-depleted T cells, or T cells provided the cDNA or gDNA that made up the material.

Original methodology: Amplified reference gene primers provided the basis for estimating nucleated cell counts. This table comes from immunoSEQ multiplex PCR, and its TCRdb copy is limited to in-frame clones, with some not included. V and J calls and clone size are as listed in that table; D and trimming were resolved from the DNA. The data show a few hundred thousand clones, with 90% seen just once and approximately 0.55% held by the top ten. About this clone: In the same sample, other DNA sequences code for this CDR3.

Individuals aged roughly 18 to 100 years were recruited from around 22 US areas. This TCR came from a man between 18 and 29 years old who had recovered from COVID-19. The sample taken for sequencing was PBMCs or T cells enriched from blood (not recorded which).

The CDR3 nucleotides are TGTGCCAGCAGCCTACAGGGAAACACTGAAGCTTTCTTT. It codes for CASSLQGNTEAFF. V is TRBV3-1 (or the pseudogene TRBV3-2) and J is TRBJ1-1; a weak D match, TRBD1 (6 bases). Germline CDR1 reads LGHDT; CDR2 reads YNNKEL (reference sequence). Deletions cut 4 bases from V and 2 bases from J, with 8 bases between. The CDR3 covers 13 residues.